This T cell receptor beta chain was captured in a study of cytomegalovirus exposure and HLA in healthy donors. Notes on the study in general: Reportedly, diagnosis of cytomegalovirus status by the classifier showed high specificity and sensitivity. It is likely that the observed cluster of highly shared sequence variants was a sequencing artifact.

60 Vbeta and 13 Jbeta primers were used in PCR. Methods used by the authors: Unique TCR beta chains numbered about 72 million in a later analysis, with some 9.9 million shared. Only in-frame clones appear in the TCRdb table, and some are missing; sequencing was by immunoSEQ multiplex PCR. V, J and clone size were drawn from that table, and D and trimming were deduced from the DNA. The repertoire holds 95,000 to 100,000 clones, with 75% to 90% as singletons. CDR1 and CDR2 (germline): PRHDT, FYEKMQ (reference sequence). Trimming removed 5 bases from V and 2 bases from J; junction bases left unmatched: 11. This CDR3 comprises 16 residues. As to this clone: Antigen unknown.

The sequenced material came from PBMCs. This receptor was obtained from a man under 40 in good health and CMV-seronegative. The chain joins TRBV13 to TRBJ2-7, with 8 bases matching TRBD1. CDR3 amino acids: CASSTKQGVGPYEQYF. The DNA of the CDR3 is TGTGCCAGCAGCACTAAACAGGGGGTAGGCCCCTACGAGCAGTACTTC.